The rows below give T cell receptor beta chains drawn from one sample of a study of cytomegalovirus exposure and HLA in healthy donors. Assay used: immunoSEQ multiplex PCR; TCRdb lists only in-frame clones, some missing. The sample holds around 140,000 clones, about 74% seen once. The sequenced material came from PBMCs. The receptors derive from a woman aged 60 to 75 in good health and CMV-seronegative. Each CDR3 is given with its conserved first and last residue. Fields, in order: V gene, D gene, CDR3 protein. A D gene is named only where the DNA matches it firmly.

v_gene: TRBV27; d_gene: TRBD1; CDR3aa: CASREFGWTGDRRGYGYTF
v_gene: TRBV4-1; d_gene: -; CDR3aa: CASSRDGELFF
v_gene: TRBV5-4; d_gene: TRBD1; CDR3aa: CASSRGDSSYNSPLHF
v_gene: TRBV18; d_gene: TRBD1; CDR3aa: CASSAGTGVEQFF
v_gene: TRBV5-1; d_gene: TRBD1; CDR3aa: CASSQYLTGTAYGYTF
v_gene: TRBV11-2; d_gene: TRBD2; CDR3aa: CASSLGGGTYEQYF
v_gene: TRBV5-6; d_gene: TRBD1; CDR3aa: CASSFGQGAFGNTIYF
v_gene: TRBV4-2; d_gene: -; CDR3aa: CASSQEPSQQGNGYTF
v_gene: TRBV5-1; d_gene: TRBD1; CDR3aa: CASSSTGGMQFF
v_gene: TRBV2; d_gene: -; CDR3aa: CASRMGAIVNSPLHF
v_gene: TRBV6-1; d_gene: TRBD2; CDR3aa: CASSVAGGSYEQYF
v_gene: TRBV28; d_gene: -; CDR3aa: CASRPALGGGESGNTIYF
v_gene: TRBV15; d_gene: TRBD1; CDR3aa: CATSRDRGDQPQHF
v_gene: TRBV7-3; d_gene: -; CDR3aa: CASSKRPGVGETQYF
v_gene: TRBV18; d_gene: -; CDR3aa: CASSKEGLGNQPQHF
v_gene: TRBV28; d_gene: TRBD1; CDR3aa: CASSPQGGTNEKLFF
v_gene: TRBV28; d_gene: -; CDR3aa: CASSSSQETQYF
v_gene: TRBV2; d_gene: TRBD1; CDR3aa: CASTSGTGGYGYTF
v_gene: TRBV7-3; d_gene: TRBD2; CDR3aa: CASSLAGTSGFYEQYF
v_gene: TRBV6-5; d_gene: TRBD1; CDR3aa: CASRQTGGNEQFF
v_gene: TRBV5-1; d_gene: TRBD1; CDR3aa: CASRLQGWDTDTQYF
v_gene: TRBV14; d_gene: TRBD1; CDR3aa: CASSLPPGQRLYNEQFF
v_gene: TRBV10-2; d_gene: TRBD1; CDR3aa: CASSGDRGMNTEAFF
v_gene: TRBV28; d_gene: -; CDR3aa: CASSSAGEGYTF
v_gene: TRBV5-1; d_gene: TRBD2; CDR3aa: CASGSAGTTGEQYF
v_gene: TRBV18; d_gene: -; CDR3aa: CASSTGLHGYTF
v_gene: TRBV15; d_gene: TRBD2; CDR3aa: CATSRFSGGAGDTQYF
v_gene: TRBV6-5; d_gene: TRBD2; CDR3aa: CASSRGLVTEQYF
v_gene: TRBV4-1; d_gene: TRBD1; CDR3aa: CASSQGTGSGNQPQHF
v_gene: TRBV29-1; d_gene: TRBD1; CDR3aa: CSVDDRTGSYEQYF
v_gene: TRBV2; d_gene: TRBD2; CDR3aa: CASGSGRRYEQYF
v_gene: TRBV28; d_gene: TRBD1; CDR3aa: CASSLARQGNSPLHF